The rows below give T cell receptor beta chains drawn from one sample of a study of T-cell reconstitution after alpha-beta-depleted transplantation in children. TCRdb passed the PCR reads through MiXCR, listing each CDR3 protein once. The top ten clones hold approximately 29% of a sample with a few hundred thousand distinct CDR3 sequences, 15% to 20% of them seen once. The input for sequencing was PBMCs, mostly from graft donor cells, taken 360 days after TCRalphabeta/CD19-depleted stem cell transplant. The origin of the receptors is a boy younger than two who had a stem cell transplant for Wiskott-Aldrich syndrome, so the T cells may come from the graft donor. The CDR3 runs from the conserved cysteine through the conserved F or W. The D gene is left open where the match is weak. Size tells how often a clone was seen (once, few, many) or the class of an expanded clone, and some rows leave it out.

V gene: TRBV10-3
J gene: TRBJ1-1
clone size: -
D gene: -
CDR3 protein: CAISELPTGSGTEAFF
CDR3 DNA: TGTGCCATCAGTGAGCTCCCCACAGGGTCCGGCACTGAAGCTTTCTTT

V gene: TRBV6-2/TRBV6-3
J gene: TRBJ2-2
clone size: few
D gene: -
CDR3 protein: CASQEGRTGELFF
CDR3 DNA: TGTGCCAGCCAGGAAGGGCGAACCGGGGAGCTGTTTTTT

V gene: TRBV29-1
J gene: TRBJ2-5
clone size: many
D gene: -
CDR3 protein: CSAPDGGETQYF
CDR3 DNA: TGCAGCGCTCCCGACGGGGGAGAGACCCAGTACTTC

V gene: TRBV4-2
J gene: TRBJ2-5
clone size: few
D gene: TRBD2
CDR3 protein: CASSQGLAGGGTQETQYF
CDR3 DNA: TGTGCCAGCAGCCAAGGACTAGCGGGGGGTGGGACACAAGAGACCCAGTACTTC

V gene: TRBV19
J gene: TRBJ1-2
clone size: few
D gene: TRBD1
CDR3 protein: CASSDRGDGYTF
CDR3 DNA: TGTGCCAGTAGTGACAGGGGAGATGGCTACACCTTC

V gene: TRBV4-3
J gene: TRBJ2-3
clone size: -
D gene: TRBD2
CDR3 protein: CASSLREGPDTQYF
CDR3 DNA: TGCGCCAGCAGCCTTCGGGAGGGCCCAGATACGCAGTATTTT

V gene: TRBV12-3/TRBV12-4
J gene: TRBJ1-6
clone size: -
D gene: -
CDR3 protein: CASSLGLKNSPLHF
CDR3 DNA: TGTGCCAGCAGCCTTGGACTTAAGAATTCACCCCTCCACTTT

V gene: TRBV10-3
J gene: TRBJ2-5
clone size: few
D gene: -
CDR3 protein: CAIRRKGEETQYF
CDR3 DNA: TGTGCCATCAGGAGGAAAGGGGAAGAGACCCAGTACTTC

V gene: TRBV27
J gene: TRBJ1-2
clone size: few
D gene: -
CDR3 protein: CASRGLGAYGYTF
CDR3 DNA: TGTGCCAGCAGAGGGTTGGGGGCCTATGGCTACACCTTC

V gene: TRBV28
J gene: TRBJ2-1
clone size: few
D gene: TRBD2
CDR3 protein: CASSFPAGGSNEQFF
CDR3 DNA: TGTGCCAGCAGTTTTCCGGCGGGGGGGTCGAATGAGCAGTTCTTC

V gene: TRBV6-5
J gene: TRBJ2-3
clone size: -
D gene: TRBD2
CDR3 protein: CASSYTSGRFTDTQYF
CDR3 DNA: TGTGCCAGCAGTTATACTAGCGGGAGGTTCACAGATACGCAGTATTTT

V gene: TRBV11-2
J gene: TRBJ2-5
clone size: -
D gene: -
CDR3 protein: CASSRPKGRGETQYF
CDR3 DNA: TGTGCCAGCAGCCGTCCGAAGGGCAGGGGTGAGACCCAGTACTTC

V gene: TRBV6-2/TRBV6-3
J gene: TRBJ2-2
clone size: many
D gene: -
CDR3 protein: CASRQGNTGELFF
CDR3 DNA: TGTGCCAGCAGACAGGGCAACACCGGGGAGCTGTTTTTT

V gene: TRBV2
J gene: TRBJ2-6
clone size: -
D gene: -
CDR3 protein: CASSERTSSGANVLTF
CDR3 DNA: TGTGCCAGCAGTGAAAGGACCTCCTCTGGGGCCAACGTCCTGACTTTC

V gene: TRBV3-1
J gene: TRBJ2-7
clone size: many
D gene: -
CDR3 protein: CASSQGLGPYEQYF
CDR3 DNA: TGTGCCAGCAGCCAAGGGTTAGGTCCCTACGAGCAGTACTTC

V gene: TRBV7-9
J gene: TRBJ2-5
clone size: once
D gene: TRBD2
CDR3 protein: CASSLFASGQETQYF
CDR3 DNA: TGTGCCAGCAGCTTATTTGCTAGCGGGCAAGAGACCCAGTACTTC

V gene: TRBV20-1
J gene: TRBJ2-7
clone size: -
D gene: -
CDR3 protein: CSASPRESGSYEQYF
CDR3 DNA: TGCAGTGCTAGCCCTCGGGAGTCCGGATCCTACGAGCAGTACTTC

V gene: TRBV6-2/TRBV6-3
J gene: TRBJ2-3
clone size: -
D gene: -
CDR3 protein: CASSYSRRSRTDTQYF
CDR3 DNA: TGTGCCAGCAGTTACTCGAGGCGGAGCCGCACAGATACGCAGTATTTT

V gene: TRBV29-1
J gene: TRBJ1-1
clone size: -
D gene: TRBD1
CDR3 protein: CSTEGAGNTEAFF
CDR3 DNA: TGCAGCACCGAGGGGGCTGGCAACACTGAAGCTTTCTTT

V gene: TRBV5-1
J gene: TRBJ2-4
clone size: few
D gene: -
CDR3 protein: CASSLESEDIQYF
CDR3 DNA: TGCGCCAGCAGCTTGGAGAGCGAAGACATTCAGTACTTC

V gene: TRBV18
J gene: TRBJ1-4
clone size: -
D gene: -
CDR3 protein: CASSPFGNEKLFF
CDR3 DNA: TGTGCCAGCTCACCCTTCGGGAATGAAAAACTGTTTTTT

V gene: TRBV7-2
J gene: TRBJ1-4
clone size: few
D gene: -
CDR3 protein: CASSLDRLSEKLFF
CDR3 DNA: TGTGCCAGCAGCCTGGACCGGTTGTCTGAAAAACTGTTTTTT

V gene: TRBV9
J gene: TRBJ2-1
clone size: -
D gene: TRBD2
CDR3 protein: CASSGLAGVRQFF
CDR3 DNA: TGTGCCAGCAGCGGCTTAGCGGGAGTAAGGCAGTTCTTC

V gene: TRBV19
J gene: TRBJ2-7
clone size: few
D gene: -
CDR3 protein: CASRAGHRYEQYF
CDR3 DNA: TGTGCCAGTAGGGCGGGACACCGCTACGAGCAGTACTTC

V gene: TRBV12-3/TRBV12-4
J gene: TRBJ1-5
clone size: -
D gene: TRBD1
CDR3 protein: CASSYQSTGNQPQHF
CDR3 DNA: TGTGCCAGCAGTTATCAATCGACAGGGAATCAGCCCCAGCATTTT

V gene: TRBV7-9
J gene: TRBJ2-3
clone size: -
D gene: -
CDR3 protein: CAIEGSDTQYF
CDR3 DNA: TGTGCCATTGAGGGTTCAGATACGCAGTATTTT

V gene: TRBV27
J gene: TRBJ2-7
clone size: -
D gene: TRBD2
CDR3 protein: CASSRVAGWNEQYF
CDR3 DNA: TGTGCCAGCAGTCGGGTAGCGGGATGGAACGAGCAGTACTTC

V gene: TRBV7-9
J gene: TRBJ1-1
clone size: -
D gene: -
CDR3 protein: CASSPTGAEAFF
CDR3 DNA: TGTGCCAGCAGCCCCACCGGGGCGGAAGCTTTCTTT

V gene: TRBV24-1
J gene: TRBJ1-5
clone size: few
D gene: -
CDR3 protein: CATSDLWRGDQPQHF
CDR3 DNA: TGTGCCACCAGTGATTTGTGGCGGGGAGATCAGCCCCAGCATTTT

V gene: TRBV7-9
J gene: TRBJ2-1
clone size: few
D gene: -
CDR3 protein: CASSPTLRGGNEQFF
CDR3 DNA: TGTGCCAGCAGCCCGACACTCCGAGGGGGCAATGAGCAGTTCTTC

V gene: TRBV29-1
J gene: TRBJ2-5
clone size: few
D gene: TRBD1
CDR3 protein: CSVPTGWKETQYF
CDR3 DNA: TGCAGCGTTCCGACAGGGTGGAAAGAGACCCAGTACTTC

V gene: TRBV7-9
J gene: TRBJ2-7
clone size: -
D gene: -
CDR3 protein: CASSLAGTLPYEQYF
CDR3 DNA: TGTGCCAGCAGCTTAGCCGGGACACTCCCCTACGAGCAGTACTTC

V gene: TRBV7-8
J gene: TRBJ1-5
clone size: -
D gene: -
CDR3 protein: CASSSGGSSNQPQHF
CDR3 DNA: TGTGCCAGCAGCTCCGGTGGCTCCAGCAATCAGCCCCAGCATTTT

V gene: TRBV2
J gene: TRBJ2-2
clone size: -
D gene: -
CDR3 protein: CASSENYGELFF
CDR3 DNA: TGTGCCAGCAGTGAGAATTACGGGGAGCTGTTTTTT

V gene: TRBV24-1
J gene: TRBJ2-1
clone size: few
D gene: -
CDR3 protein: CATGAFQNNEQFF
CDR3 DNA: TGTGCCACCGGTGCTTTTCAGAACAATGAGCAGTTCTTC

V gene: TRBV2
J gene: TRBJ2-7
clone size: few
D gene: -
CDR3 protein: CASVQGGQYF
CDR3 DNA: TGTGCCAGCGTTCAGGGTGGTCAGTACTTC

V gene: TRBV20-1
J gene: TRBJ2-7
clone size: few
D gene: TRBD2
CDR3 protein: CSASVAGAYEQYF
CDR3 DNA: TGCAGTGCTAGTGTAGCGGGGGCCTACGAGCAGTACTTC

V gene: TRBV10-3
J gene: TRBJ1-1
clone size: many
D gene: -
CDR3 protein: CATAGVTGGDTEAFF
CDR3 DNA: TGTGCCACCGCAGGGGTTACGGGGGGAGACACTGAAGCTTTCTTT

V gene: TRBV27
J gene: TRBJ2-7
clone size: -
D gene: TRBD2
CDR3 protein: CARRISGIAPYEQYF
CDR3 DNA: TGTGCCAGGAGGATTAGCGGGATTGCCCCCTACGAGCAGTACTTC

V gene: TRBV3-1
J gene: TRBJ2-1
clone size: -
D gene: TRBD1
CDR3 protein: CASSSRDRYSYNEQFF
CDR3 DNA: TGTGCCAGCAGCAGCCGGGACAGATACTCCTACAATGAGCAGTTCTTC

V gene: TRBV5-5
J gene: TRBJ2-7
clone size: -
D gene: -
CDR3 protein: CASSLETVSYEQYF
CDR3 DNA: TGTGCCAGCAGCTTGGAGACCGTTTCCTACGAGCAGTACTTC

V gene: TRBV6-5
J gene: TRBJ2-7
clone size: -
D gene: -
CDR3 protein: CASSLRRSPTRHEQYF
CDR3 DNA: TGTGCCAGCAGTTTGCGACGGAGCCCTACCAGGCACGAGCAGTACTTC

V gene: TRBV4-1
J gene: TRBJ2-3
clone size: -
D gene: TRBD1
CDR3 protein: CASSPRTGGSTDTQYF
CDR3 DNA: TGCGCCAGCAGCCCGCGGACAGGGGGAAGCACAGATACGCAGTATTTT

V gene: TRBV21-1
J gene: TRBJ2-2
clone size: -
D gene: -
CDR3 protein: CASSPRQGNTGELFF
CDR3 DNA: TGTGCCAGCAGCCCGCGACAGGGGAACACCGGGGAGCTGTTTTTT

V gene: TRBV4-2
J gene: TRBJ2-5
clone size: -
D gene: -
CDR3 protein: CASSQAGRGIETQYF
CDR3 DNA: TGTGCCAGCAGCCAAGCGGGAAGGGGCATAGAGACCCAGTACTTC

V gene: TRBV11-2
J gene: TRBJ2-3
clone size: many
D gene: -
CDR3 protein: CASSWWRGTVIDTQYF
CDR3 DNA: TGTGCCAGCAGCTGGTGGAGGGGAACGGTGATAGATACGCAGTATTTT

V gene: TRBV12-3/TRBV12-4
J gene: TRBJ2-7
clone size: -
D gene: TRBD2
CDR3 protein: CASGRAWYEQYF
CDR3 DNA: TGTGCCAGCGGGAGGGCCTGGTACGAGCAGTACTTC

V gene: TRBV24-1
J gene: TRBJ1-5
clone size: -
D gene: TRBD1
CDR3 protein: CATSDLPLTGADSNQPQHF
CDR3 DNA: TGTGCCACCAGTGATTTGCCCCTGACAGGGGCTGATAGCAATCAGCCCCAGCATTTT

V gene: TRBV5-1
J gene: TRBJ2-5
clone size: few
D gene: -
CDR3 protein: CASSFFSREETQYF
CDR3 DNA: TGCGCCAGCAGCTTCTTCAGCAGGGAAGAGACCCAGTACTTC

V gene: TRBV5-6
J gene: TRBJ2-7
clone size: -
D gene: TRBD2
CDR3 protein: CASSFFFVYGRRNEQYF
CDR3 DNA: TGTGCCAGCAGCTTTTTCTTCGTTTACGGGAGGCGAAACGAGCAGTACTTC

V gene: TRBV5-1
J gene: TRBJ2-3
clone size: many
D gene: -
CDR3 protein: CASSLVRSTDTQYF
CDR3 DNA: TGCGCCAGCAGCTTGGTGCGGAGTACAGATACGCAGTATTTT

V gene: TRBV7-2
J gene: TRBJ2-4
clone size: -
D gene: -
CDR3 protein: CASSLVGNRLAKNIQYF
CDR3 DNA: TGTGCCAGCAGCTTAGTGGGGAACAGGCTAGCCAAAAACATTCAGTACTTC

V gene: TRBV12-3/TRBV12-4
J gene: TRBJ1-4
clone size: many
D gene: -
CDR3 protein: CASSFWGTVGEKLFF
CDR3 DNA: TGTGCCAGCAGTTTCTGGGGGACGGTCGGTGAAAAACTGTTTTTT

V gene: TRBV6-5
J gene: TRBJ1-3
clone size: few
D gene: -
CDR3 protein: CASSSQRMGNTIYF
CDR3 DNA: TGTGCCAGCAGTTCCCAACGAATGGGAAACACCATATATTTT

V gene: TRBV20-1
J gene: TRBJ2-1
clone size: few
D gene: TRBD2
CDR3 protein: CSFIRPRLAGGEQFF
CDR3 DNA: TGCAGTTTTATACGACCGCGACTAGCGGGAGGAGAGCAGTTCTTC

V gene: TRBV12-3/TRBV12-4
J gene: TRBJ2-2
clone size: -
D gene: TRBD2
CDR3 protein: CASIVGEGNTGELFF
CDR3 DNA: TGTGCCAGCATAGTGGGGGAGGGTAACACCGGGGAGCTGTTTTTT

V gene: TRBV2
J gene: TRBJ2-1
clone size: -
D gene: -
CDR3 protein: CASTDPPGEQFF
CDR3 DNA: TGTGCCAGCACCGACCCCCCAGGGGAGCAGTTCTTC

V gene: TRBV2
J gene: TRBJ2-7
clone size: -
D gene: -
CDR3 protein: CASSQRQSEQYF
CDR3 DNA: TGTGCCAGCAGTCAACGACAATCCGAGCAGTACTTC

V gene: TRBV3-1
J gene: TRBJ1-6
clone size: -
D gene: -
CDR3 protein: CASSLPGPHNSPLHF
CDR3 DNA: TGTGCCAGCAGCTTACCGGGACCGCATAATTCACCCCTCCACTTT